The 9 T cell receptor beta chains below all came from one sample that was sequenced in a study of blood T cell repertoires in COVID-19. The method was immunoSEQ multiplex PCR; TCRdb's version includes in-frame clones alone and lacks a portion of them. The sample carries about 270,000 clones, more than 85% recorded once. The sequencing input was peripheral blood. These receptors all stem from a person aged 18 to 30 with COVID-19, enrolled during active disease.

Ten or more counts support this clone. Other DNA sequences of this sample code for an identical CDR3. The chain couples TRBV5-1 to TRBJ2-7, with D perhaps matching TRBD1 (6 bases). CDR1 is SGHRS and CDR2 is YFSETQ in the germline V gene. The CDR3 length is 13 residues. V was cut by 0 bases and J by 2 bases, with 6 bases left in between. The CDR3 loop is CASSLDRAYEQYF. The CDR3 DNA follows: TGCGCCAGCAGCTTGGACAGGGCCTACGAGCAGTACTTC.

The rearrangement uses TRBV3-1 (or the pseudogene TRBV3-2) and TRBJ2-2; D not certain. Trimming removed 4 bases at V and 2 bases at J, with 11 bases between. This CDR3 is 15 amino acids long. Germline CDR1 reads LGHDT; CDR2 reads YNNKEL (reference sequence). DNA for the CDR3: TGTGCCAGCAGCCGCCAATCACTTAACACCGGGGAGCTGTTTTTT. It codes for CASSRQSLNTGELFF.

The V and J genes are TRBV6-5 and TRBJ2-7; D perhaps matches TRBD1 (5 bases). Between the trimmed V and J ends, which lost 6 bases and 0 bases, there was a span of 9 bases. The CDR3 totals 13 residues. CDR1 is MNHEY and CDR2 is SVGAGI in the germline V gene. CDR3 residues: CASSRESSYEQYF. DNA of the CDR3: TGTGCCAGCAGCAGGGAAAGCTCCTACGAGCAGTACTTC.

The rearrangement links TRBV11-2 to TRBJ1-6; a possible D gene is TRBD1 (6 bases). The V end lost 4 bases, the J end lost 10 bases, and 20 bases lay between the germline ends. This CDR3 has 16 amino acids. CDR1 is SGHAT, CDR2 FQNNGV, per germline. CDR3 amino acids: CASSSDLDRHGSPLHF. The CDR3 coding sequence is TGTGCCAGCAGCTCCGACCTTGACAGGCACGGGTCACCCCTCCACTTT.

CDR3 amino acids: CASSSGQGGPDTQYF. The CDR3 coding sequence is TGCGCCAGCAGCTCGGGACAGGGGGGGCCAGATACGCAGTATTTT. The gene calls are TRBV5-1 and TRBJ2-3; 11 bases fit TRBD1. With 3 bases clipped from V and 4 bases from J, the junction kept 4 bases outside the gene matches. This CDR3 comprises 15 residues. Per germline, CDR1 SGHRS and CDR2 YFSETQ.

V and J are TRBV5-4 and TRBJ1-2, with TRBD1 matching 8 bases. CDR3 size: 14 residues. V trimming: 0 bases; J trimming: 8 bases; junction bases outside the gene matches: 6. Germline V lookup: CDR1 SGHNT, CDR2 YYREEE (reference sequence). CDR3 sequence (DNA): TGTGCCAGCAGCTTGGGACAGGGGTCGGAAGGCTACACCTTC. Translation gives CASSLGQGSEGYTF.

The chain carries TRBV6-1 and TRBJ1-5; TRBD1 is a possible D gene (6 bases). Per the germline V gene, CDR1 is MNHNS and CDR2 is SASEGT. V was trimmed by 2 bases and J by 6 bases, leaving 11 bases between them. The CDR3 runs to 14 residues. The CDR3 region is CASSERGGGQPQHF. CDR3 in DNA: TGTGCCAGCAGTGAAAGGGGGGGCGGTCAGCCCCAGCATTTT.

This clone was recorded only once. The CDR3 nucleotides read TGTGCCAGCAGCTTAGTTGGGGGACTAGCGGTCTACGAGCAGTACTTC. Translation gives CASSLVGGLAVYEQYF. The chain joins TRBV7-2 to TRBJ2-7, with 11 positions matching TRBD2. V trimming: 1 base; J trimming: 3 bases; junction bases outside the gene matches: 5. Germline V lookup: CDR1 SGHTA, CDR2 FQGNSA. The CDR3 runs to 16 residues.

CDR3 sequence reads: CAWERETGQFTGELFF. The CDR3 DNA follows: TGTGCCTGGGAGAGGGAAACGGGACAGTTCACCGGGGAGCTGTTTTTT. J is TRBJ2-2 and V is TRBV30; TRBD1 matches 7 bases. Trimming removed 5 bases from V and 4 bases from J; junction bases left unmatched: 13. The germline V gene encodes CDR1 GTSNPN and CDR2 SVGIG (reference sequence). CDR3 length: 16 amino acids.